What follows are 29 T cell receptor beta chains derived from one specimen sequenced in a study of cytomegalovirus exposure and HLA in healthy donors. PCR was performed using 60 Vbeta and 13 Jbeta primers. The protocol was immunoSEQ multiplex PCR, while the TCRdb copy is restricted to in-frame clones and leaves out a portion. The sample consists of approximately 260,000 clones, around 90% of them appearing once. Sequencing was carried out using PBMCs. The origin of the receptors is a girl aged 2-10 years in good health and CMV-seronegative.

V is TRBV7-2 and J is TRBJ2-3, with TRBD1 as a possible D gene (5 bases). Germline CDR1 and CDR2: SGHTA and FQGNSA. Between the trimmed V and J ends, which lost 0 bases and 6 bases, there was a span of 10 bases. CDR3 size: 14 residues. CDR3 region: CASSLARVKDTQYF. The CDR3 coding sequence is TGTGCCAGCAGCTTAGCCAGGGTGAAGGATACGCAGTATTTT. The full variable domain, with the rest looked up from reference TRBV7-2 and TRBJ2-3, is GAGVSQSPSNKVTEKGKDVELRCDPISGHTALYWYRQSLGQGLEFLIYFQGNSAPDKSGLPSDRFSAERTGGSVSTLTIQRTQQEDSAVYLCASSLARVKDTQYFGPGTRLTVL.

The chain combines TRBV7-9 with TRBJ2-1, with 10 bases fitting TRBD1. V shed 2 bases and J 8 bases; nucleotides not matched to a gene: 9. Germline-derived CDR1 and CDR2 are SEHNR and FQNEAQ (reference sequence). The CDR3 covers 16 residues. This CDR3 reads CASSLTTGGADDEQFF. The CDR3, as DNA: TGTGCCAGCAGCTTAACGACAGGGGGCGCGGATGATGAGCAGTTCTTC.

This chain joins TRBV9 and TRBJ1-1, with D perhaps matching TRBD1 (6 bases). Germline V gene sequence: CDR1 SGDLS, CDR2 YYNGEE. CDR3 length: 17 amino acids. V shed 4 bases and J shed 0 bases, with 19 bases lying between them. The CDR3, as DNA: TGTGCCAGCAGCCCTTTCGGACAGCTCCTCATGAACACTGAAGCTTTCTTT. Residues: CASSPFGQLLMNTEAFF.

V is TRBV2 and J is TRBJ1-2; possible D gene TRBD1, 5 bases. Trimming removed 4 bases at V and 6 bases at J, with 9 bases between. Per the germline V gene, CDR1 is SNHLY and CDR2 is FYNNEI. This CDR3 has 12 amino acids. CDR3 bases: TGTGCCAGCAGTGTGGTAGGGGATGGCTACACCTTC. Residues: CASSVVGDGYTF.

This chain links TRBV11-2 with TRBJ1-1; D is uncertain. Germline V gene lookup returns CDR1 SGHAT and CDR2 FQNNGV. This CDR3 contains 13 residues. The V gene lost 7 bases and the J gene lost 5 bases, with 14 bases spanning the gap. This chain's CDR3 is CASNLGAGTEAFF. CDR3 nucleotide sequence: TGTGCCAGCAACCTAGGTGCTGGGACTGAAGCTTTCTTT.

The CDR3 DNA is TGTGCCAGCACTACAGGCGGGGCGATGAACACTGAAGCTTTCTTT. Protein product: CASTTGGAMNTEAFF. The genes are TRBV6-5 and TRBJ1-1; a weak D match, TRBD1 (5 bases). Germline lookup yields CDR1 MNHEY and CDR2 SVGAGI. V was trimmed by 7 bases and J by 0 bases, leaving 15 bases between them. This CDR3 contains 15 residues.

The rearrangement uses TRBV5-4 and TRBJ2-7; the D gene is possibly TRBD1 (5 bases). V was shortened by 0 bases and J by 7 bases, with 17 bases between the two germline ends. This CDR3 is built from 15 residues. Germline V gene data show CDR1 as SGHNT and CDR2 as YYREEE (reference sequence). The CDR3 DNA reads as TGTGCCAGCAGCTTGGAGGGGATAAGTCCCTCGGAGCAGTACTTC. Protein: CASSLEGISPSEQYF.

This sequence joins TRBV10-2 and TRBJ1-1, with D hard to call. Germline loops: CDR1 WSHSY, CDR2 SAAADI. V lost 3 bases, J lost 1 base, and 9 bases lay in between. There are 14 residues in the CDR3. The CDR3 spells CASSDTLTNTEAFF. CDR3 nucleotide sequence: TGCGCCAGCAGTGATACTCTCACGAACACTGAAGCTTTCTTT.

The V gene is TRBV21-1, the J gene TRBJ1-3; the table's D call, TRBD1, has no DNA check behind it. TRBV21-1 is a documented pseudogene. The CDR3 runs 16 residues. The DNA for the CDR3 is TGTGCCAGCAGCAGCAGGGGTTTACAATGGGGAAACACCATATATTTT. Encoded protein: CASSSRGLQWGNTIYF.

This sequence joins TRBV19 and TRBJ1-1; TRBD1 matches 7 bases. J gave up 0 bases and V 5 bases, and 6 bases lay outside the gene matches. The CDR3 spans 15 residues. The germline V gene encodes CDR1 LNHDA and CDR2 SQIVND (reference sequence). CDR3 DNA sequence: TGTGCCAGTAGTTCAGGGGGGCTTATGAACACTGAAGCTTTCTTT. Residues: CASSSGGLMNTEAFF.

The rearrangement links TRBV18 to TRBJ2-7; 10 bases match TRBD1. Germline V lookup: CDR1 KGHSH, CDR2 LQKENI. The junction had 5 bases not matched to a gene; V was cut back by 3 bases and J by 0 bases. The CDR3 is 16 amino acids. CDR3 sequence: CASSPPTGGSSYEQYF. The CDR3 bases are TGTGCCAGCTCACCCCCGACAGGGGGCAGCTCCTACGAGCAGTACTTC.

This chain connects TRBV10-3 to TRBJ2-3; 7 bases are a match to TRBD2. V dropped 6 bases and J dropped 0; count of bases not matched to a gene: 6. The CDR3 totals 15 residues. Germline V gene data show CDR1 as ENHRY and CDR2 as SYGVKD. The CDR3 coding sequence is TGTGCCATCAGCCCGGGGGGTACCAGCACAGATACGCAGTATTTT. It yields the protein CAISPGGTSTDTQYF.

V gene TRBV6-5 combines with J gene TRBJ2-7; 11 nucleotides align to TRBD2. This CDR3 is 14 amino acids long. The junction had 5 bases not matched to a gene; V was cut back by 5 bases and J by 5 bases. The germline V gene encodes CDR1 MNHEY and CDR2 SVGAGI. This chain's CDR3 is CASSLAGGNDEQYF. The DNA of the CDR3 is TGTGCCAGCAGTCTAGCGGGGGGTAATGACGAGCAGTACTTC.

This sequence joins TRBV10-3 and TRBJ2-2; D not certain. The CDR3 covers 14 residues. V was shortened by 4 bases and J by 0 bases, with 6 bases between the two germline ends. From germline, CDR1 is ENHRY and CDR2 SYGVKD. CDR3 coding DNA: TGTGCCATCAGTGTACACACGAACACCGGGGAGCTGTTTTTT. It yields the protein CAISVHTNTGELFF.

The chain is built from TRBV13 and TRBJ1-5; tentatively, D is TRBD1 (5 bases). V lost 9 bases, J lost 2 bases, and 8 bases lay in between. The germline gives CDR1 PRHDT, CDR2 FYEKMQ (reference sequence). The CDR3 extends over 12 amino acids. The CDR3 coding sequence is TGTGCCAGTTCACAGGGCAATCAGCCCCAGCATTTT. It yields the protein CASSQGNQPQHF.

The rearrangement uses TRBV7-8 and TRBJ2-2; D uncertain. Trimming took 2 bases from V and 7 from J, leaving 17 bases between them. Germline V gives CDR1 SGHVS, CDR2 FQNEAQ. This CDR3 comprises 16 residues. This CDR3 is CASSLILSVAVGELFF. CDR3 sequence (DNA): TGTGCCAGCAGCTTAATCCTCAGCGTGGCGGTCGGGGAGCTGTTTTTT.

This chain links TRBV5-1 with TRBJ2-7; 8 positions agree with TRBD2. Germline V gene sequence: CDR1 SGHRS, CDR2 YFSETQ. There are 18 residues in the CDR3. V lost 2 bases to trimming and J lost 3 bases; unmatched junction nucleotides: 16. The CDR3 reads CASSFGLRGGPMIYEQYF. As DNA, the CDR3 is TGCGCCAGCAGCTTTGGGCTACGGGGGGGACCTATGATCTACGAGCAGTACTTC.

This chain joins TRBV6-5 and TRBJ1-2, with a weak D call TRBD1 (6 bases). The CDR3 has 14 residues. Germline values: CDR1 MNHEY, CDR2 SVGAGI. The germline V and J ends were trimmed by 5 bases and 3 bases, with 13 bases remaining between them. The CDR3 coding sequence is TGTGCCAGCAGTCCCGGCAGGGGAGACTATGGCTACACCTTC. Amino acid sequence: CASSPGRGDYGYTF.

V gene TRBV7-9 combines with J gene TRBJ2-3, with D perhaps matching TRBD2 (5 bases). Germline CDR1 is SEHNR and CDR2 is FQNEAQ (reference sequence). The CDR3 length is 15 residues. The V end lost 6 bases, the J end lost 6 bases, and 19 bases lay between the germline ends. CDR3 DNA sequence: TGTGCCAGCAGTCCCTTTCTCGGGGTTCTGGATACGCAGTATTTT. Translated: CASSPFLGVLDTQYF.

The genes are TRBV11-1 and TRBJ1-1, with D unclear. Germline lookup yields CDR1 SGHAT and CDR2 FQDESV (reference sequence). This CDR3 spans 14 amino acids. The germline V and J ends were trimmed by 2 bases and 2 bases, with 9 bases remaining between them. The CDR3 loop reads CASSLRVSNTEAFF. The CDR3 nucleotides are TGTGCCAGCAGCTTACGTGTTTCTAACACTGAAGCTTTCTTT.

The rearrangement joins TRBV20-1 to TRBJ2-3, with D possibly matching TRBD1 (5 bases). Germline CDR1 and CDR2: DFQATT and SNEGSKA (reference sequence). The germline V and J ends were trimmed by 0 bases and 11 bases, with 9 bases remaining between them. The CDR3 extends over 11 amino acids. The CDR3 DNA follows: TGCAGTGCTAGAGATCAGGGCGGGCAGTATTTT. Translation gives CSARDQGGQYF.

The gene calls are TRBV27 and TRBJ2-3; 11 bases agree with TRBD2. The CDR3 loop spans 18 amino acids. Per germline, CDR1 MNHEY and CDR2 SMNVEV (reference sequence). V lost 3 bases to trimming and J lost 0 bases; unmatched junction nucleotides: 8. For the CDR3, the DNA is TGTGCCAGCAGTTTTAGCGGGAGGGCTTTCCTTAGCACAGATACGCAGTATTTT. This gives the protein CASSFSGRAFLSTDTQYF.

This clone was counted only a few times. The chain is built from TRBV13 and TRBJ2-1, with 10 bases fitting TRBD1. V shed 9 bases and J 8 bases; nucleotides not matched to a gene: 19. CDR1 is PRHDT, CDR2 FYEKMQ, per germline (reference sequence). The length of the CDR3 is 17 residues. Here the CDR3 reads CASFRTGGFGAFDEQFF. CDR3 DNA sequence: TGTGCCAGTTTTCGGACAGGGGGTTTTGGGGCCTTCGATGAGCAGTTCTTC.

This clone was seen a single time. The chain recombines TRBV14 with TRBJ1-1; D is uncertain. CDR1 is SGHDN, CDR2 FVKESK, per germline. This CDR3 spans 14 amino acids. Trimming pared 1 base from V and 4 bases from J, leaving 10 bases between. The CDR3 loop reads CASSQVEGITEAFF. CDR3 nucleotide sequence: TGTGCCAGCAGCCAAGTGGAGGGCATCACTGAAGCTTTCTTT.

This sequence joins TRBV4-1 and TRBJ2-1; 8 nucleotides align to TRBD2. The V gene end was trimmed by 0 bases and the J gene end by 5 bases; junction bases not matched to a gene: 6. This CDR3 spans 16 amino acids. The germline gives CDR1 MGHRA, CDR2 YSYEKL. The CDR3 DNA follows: TGCGCCAGCAGCCAAGAGCGAGCGGGGGCGGACAATGAGCAGTTCTTC. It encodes CASSQERAGADNEQFF.

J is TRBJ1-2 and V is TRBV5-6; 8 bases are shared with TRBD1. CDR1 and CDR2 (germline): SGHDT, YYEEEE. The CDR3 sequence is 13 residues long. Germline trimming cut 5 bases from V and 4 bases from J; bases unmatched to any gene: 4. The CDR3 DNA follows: TGTGCCAGCAGGGACAGGGCTAGCTATGGCTACACCTTC. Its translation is CASRDRASYGYTF.

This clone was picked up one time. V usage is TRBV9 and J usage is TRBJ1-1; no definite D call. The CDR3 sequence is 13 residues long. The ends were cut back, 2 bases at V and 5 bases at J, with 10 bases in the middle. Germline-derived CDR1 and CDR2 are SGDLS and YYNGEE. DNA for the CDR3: TGTGCCAGCAGCGTGATTGCGGAGACTGAAGCTTTCTTT. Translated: CASSVIAETEAFF.

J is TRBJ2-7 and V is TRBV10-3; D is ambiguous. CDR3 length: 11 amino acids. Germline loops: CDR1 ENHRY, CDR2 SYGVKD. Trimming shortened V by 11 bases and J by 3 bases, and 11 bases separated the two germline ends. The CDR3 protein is CASAQDYEQYF. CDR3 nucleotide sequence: TGTGCCTCAGCCCAGGACTACGAGCAGTACTTC.

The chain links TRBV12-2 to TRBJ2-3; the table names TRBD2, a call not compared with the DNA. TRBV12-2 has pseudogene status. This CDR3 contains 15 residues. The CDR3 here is CASRLRSGSTDTQYF. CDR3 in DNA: TGTGCAAGTCGCTTAAGGAGCGGGAGCACAGATACGCAGTATTTT.